The rows below give T cell receptor beta chains drawn from one sample of a study of T cells expressing NK-cell markers. No DNA is given; TCRdb re-called the 5' RACE reads and lists each CDR3 protein once. Its table records a few hundred thousand distinct CDR3 sequences. Sequenced material: blood T cells: a sorted CD56 or NKG2C T cell subset, CD4+ or CD8+ T cells, or bulk PBMC T cells (not recorded which). The receptor set was obtained from a man aged 18-70 years in good health. The CDR3 runs from the conserved cysteine through the conserved F or W.

J gene	V gene	CDR3 protein
TRBJ1-5	TRBV7-6	CASSLFSNQPQHF
TRBJ2-1	TRBV7-2	CASSHGRAGGINEQFF
TRBJ2-1	TRBV5-6	CASSLSRGIVYNEQFF
TRBJ1-4	TRBV5-1	CASSLGGDEKLFF
TRBJ2-7	TRBV9	CASSFSSASYEQYF
TRBJ2-7	TRBV5-6	CASSVTGTRYYEQYF
TRBJ1-4	TRBV6-1	CASSRLGGTNEKLFF
TRBJ1-1	TRBV11-2	CASSLGGAQGPVNTEAFF
TRBJ2-7	TRBV20-1	CSANIDKGTYEQYF
TRBJ2-3	TRBV7-6	CASSTTPERDTQYF
TRBJ1-2	TRBV3-1	CASSPTSGFDGYTF
TRBJ2-7	TRBV20-1	CSALGDSTLRGGGYEQYF
TRBJ2-4	TRBV12-3/TRBV12-4	CASSQWALYGFQYF
TRBJ2-7	TRBV5-1	CASSLASLAGDAYEQYF
TRBJ2-3	TRBV29-1	CSPPGAGSDTQYF
TRBJ1-6	TRBV3-1	CASSQQINSPLHF
TRBJ2-5	TRBV5-5	CASSAGLQEGETQYF
TRBJ1-6	TRBV20-1	CSVRRDTEWALHF
TRBJ2-1	TRBV24-1	CATTGRGRNEQFF
TRBJ2-1	TRBV6-4	CASSVFSGGATNEQFF
TRBJ2-7	TRBV7-2	CASRSGQVNEQYF
TRBJ2-1	TRBV2	CASASHGGVKFF
TRBJ1-1	TRBV7-2	CASSKRGNTEAFF
TRBJ1-2	TRBV29-1	CSVGDDRRVDYTF
TRBJ2-7	TRBV7-8	CASSRTDRYEQYF
TRBJ1-1	TRBV5-1	CASSAANSFREAFF
TRBJ1-6	TRBV6-1	CASSAKQGTFYNSPLHF
TRBJ2-5	TRBV28	CASSLPIGQGRETQYF
TRBJ2-1	TRBV12-3/TRBV12-4	CASSLVGLAGATAQFF
TRBJ2-3	TRBV5-1	CASSLTSQDIDTQYF
TRBJ1-4	TRBV6-1	CASSPGSTSEKLFF
TRBJ2-3	TRBV11-2	CASSLRTDFISGTDTQYF
TRBJ2-1	TRBV7-2	CASSLTSGVYNEQFF